This T cell receptor (beta chain) is from a study of blood T cell repertoires in COVID-19. Sequenced by immunoSEQ multiplex PCR; TCRdb stores in-frame clones only, minus some. The sample records around 100,000 clones, 60% to 80% being singletons. Germline V gene data show CDR1 as SGHRS and CDR2 as YFSETQ. This CDR3 comprises 17 residues. V lost 5 bases and J lost 1; bases outside the gene matches: 12. V gene TRBV5-1 combines with J gene TRBJ1-2; TRBD1 matches 9 bases. The sample consisted of peripheral blood. This receptor was taken from a man aged 55-75 years with active or convalescent COVID-19. The CDR3 nucleotides are TGCGCCAGCAGACCAGGGACAGGGAGGCGCCTTAACTATGGCTACACCTTC. Translating it yields CASRPGTGRRLNYGYTF. Full variable domain (rest looked up from reference TRBV5-1 and TRBJ1-2): KAGVTQTPRYLIKTRGQQVTLSCSPISGHRSVSWYQQTPGQGLQFLFEYFSETQRNKGNFPGRFSGRQFSNSRSEMNVSTLELGDSALYLCASRPGTGRRLNYGYTFGSGTRLTVV.